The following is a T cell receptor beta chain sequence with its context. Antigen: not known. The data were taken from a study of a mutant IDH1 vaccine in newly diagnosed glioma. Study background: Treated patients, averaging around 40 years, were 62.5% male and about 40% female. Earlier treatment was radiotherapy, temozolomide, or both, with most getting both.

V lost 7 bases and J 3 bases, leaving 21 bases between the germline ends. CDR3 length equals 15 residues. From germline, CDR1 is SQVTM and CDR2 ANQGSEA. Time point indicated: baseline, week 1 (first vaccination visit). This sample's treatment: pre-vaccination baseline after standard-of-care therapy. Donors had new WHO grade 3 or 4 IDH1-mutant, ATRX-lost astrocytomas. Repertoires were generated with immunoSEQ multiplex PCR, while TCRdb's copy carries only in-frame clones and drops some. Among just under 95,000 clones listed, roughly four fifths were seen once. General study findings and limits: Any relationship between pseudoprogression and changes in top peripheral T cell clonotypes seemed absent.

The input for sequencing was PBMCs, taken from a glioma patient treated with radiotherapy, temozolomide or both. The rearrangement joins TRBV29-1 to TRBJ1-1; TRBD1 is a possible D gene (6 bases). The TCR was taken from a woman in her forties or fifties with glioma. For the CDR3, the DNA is TGCAGCGCCACAACGTTGGGGGCGCAGGACACTGAAGCTTTCTTT. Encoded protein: CSATTLGAQDTEAFF.